This T cell receptor beta chain was identified in a study of blood T cell repertoires in COVID-19. As for the study in general: Sites across the United States, Italy and Spain contributed samples from acute and convalescent COVID-19. From T cells, B-cell-depleted T cells, or PBMCs came the material, which was cDNA or gDNA.

Germline V gives CDR1 MGHRA, CDR2 YSYEKL. There are 14 residues in the CDR3. Trimming cost V 0 bases and J 7 bases, with 12 bases left between them. Study processing details: The authors estimated nucleated cell counts from reference gene primer amplification. Generated by immunoSEQ multiplex PCR, the TCRdb table keeps only in-frame clones and is missing some. V and J calls and clone size are copied from that table; D and trimming were computed from the DNA. The sample records 110,000 to 150,000 clones, approximately 80% being singletons. The gene calls are TRBV4-1 and TRBJ1-2; D possibly corresponds to TRBD1 (5 bases). Sample: peripheral blood. The origin of this receptor is a woman in her forties or fifties with acute or convalescent COVID-19. The CDR3 coding sequence is TGCGCCAGCAGCCAAGAATCAGGGAGGGGTGGCTACACCTTC. It codes for CASSQESGRGGYTF.